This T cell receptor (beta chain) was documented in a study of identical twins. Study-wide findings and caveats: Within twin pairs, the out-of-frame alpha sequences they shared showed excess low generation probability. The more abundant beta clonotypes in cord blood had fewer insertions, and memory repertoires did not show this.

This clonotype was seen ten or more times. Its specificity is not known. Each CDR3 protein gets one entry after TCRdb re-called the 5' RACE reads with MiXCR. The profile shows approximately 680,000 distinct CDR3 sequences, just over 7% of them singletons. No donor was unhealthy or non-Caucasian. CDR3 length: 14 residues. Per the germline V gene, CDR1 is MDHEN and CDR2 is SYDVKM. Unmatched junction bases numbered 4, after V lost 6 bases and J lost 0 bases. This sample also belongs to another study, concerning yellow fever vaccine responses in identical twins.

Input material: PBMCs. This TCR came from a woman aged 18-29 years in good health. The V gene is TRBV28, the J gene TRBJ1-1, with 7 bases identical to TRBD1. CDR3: CASRRTGVNTEAFF. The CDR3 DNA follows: TGTGCCAGCAGACGAACAGGGGTGAACACTGAAGCTTTCTTT.